Each of the 32 T cell receptor beta chains below was sequenced from the same sample in a study of prognosis after radiotherapy for stage I lung cancer. Two-round multiplex PCR, the amplification method, yielded TCR beta CDR3 from genomic DNA. The use of primers specific to each TRBV and TRBJ gene characterized first-round PCR. TCRdb processed the multiplex PCR reads anew with MiXCR; each CDR3 protein has one entry. Here the sample spans about 59,000 distinct CDR3 sequences, more than 25% being singletons. The specimen was PBMCs, collected before or after stereotactic body radiation therapy (not recorded which). These receptors all come from a donor over 45 with non-small cell lung cancer.

This clonotype came up many times. The genes are TRBV2 and TRBJ1-2, with D tentatively TRBD1 (5 bases). V lost 0 bases to trimming and J lost 6 bases, with 11 bases between them. Looked up from germline, CDR1 is SNHLY and CDR2 is FYNNEI. This CDR3 comprises 14 residues. CDR3 DNA sequence: TGTGCCAGCAGTGAAGCGCTTCGGGGGAATGGCTACACCTTC. Amino acid sequence: CASSEALRGNGYTF.

This clonotype was counted ten times or more. This CDR3 reads CASRDGWVSYEQYF. The CDR3 nucleotides are TGTGCCAGCAGAGACGGGTGGGTTTCCTACGAGCAGTACTTC. The rearrangement joins TRBV5-6 to TRBJ2-7; the D is unclear. Germline V lookup: CDR1 SGHDT, CDR2 YYEEEE. Deletions cut 5 bases from V and 1 base from J, with 13 bases between. The CDR3 runs to 14 residues.

Worth noting for this clonotype: Relative to the germline gene, one junction end is altered; a read error may explain this. The V and J genes are TRBV6-1 and TRBJ2-1; 12 bases map to TRBD1. The CDR3 is 18 residues long. Germline V gene data show CDR1 as MNHNS and CDR2 as SASEGT. CDR3 residues: CVSRPGTGGRIIPNEQFF. In DNA, the CDR3 is TGTGTCAGCAGGCCCGGGACAGGGGGCCGGATTATACCCAATGAGCAGTTCTTC.

This clonotype was observed at least ten times. The rearrangement joins TRBV2 to TRBJ1-4; D unclear. Trimming removed 6 bases at V and 5 bases at J, with 7 bases between. The CDR3 loop spans 12 amino acids. The V gene's germline CDR1 is SNHLY and CDR2 FYNNEI. The CDR3, as DNA: TGTGCCAGCAGGGGAGAGAATGAAAAACTGTTTTTT. Translating it yields CASRGENEKLFF.

This clonotype came up many times. The gene calls are TRBV5-6 and TRBJ1-2; no definite D call. Germline values: CDR1 SGHDT, CDR2 YYEEEE. The CDR3 runs 14 residues. V was cut by 0 bases and J by 3 bases, with 9 bases left in between. CDR3 region: CASSLGGSDYGYTF. CDR3 DNA: TGTGCCAGCAGCTTGGGGGGTAGTGACTATGGCTACACCTTC.

This clonotype came up many times. The rearrangement links TRBV5-5 to TRBJ2-6; no definite D call. CDR3 size: 15 residues. The V and J ends lost 0 bases and 0 bases respectively, with 4 bases between them. Looked up from germline, CDR1 is SGHKS and CDR2 is YYEKEE (reference sequence). Here the CDR3 reads CASSLDSSGANVLTF. CDR3 in DNA: TGTGCCAGCAGCTTGGACAGCTCTGGGGCCAACGTCCTGACTTTC.

Remarks on this clonotype: Its ends do not fully match the called genes, so a read error is possible. This chain connects TRBV6-8 to TRBJ2-3; the match to TRBD2 covers 12 bases. The CDR3 spans 16 residues. Germline assignment: CDR1 MNHGY and CDR2 SAAAGT. CDR3 protein: CSSRLSSGGATDTQYF. The CDR3 nucleotides read TGTTCCAGCAGGCTGTCTAGCGGGGGGGCCACAGATACGCAGTATTTT.

This clonotype has just a few counts. This may come from a read error, since a much larger clone is one base off. The chain employs TRBV11-2 and TRBJ2-7, with D possibly matching TRBD2 (6 bases). The length of the CDR3 is 15 residues. Germline V gene sequence: CDR1 SGHAT, CDR2 FQNNGV. The CDR3, as DNA: TGTGTCAGCAGCCAAGGCGGGGAGAGCTCCTACGAGCAGTACTTC. Translating it yields CVSSQGGESSYEQYF.

This clonotype was observed many times. The chain combines TRBV28 with TRBJ2-3; 9 bases map to TRBD1. There are 15 residues in the CDR3. CDR1 and CDR2 (germline): MDHEN, SYDVKM. Trimming took 5 bases from V and 3 from J; bases not matched to a gene: 6. CDR3 in amino acids: CASSSIQGATDTQYF. In DNA, the CDR3 is TGTGCCAGCAGTAGCATACAGGGGGCTACAGATACGCAGTATTTT.

This clonotype was found many times. V usage is TRBV3-1 and J usage is TRBJ1-1; D is uncertain. The length of the CDR3 is 16 residues. Germline CDR1 and CDR2: LGHDT and YNNKEL (reference sequence). Trimming removed 0 bases at V and 0 bases at J, with 11 bases between. CDR3 in amino acids: CASSQDGRVLNTEAFF. CDR3 coding DNA: TGTGCCAGCAGCCAAGATGGACGGGTGCTGAACACTGAAGCTTTCTTT.

This clonotype was observed many times. The CDR3, as DNA: TGTGCCAGCAGCCCCGGGCCCCCTTACGAGCAGTACTTC. Translated, it gives CASSPGPPYEQYF. The rearrangement joins TRBV27 to TRBJ2-7; no clear D. The germline CDR1 and CDR2 sequences are MNHEY and SMNVEV (reference sequence). There are 13 residues in the CDR3. Trimming left V 6 bases short and J 4 bases short, with 13 bases between.

The sample holds a few counts of this clonotype. Given a much more abundant clone one base away, this may be a read error. The chain employs TRBV10-2 and TRBJ2-7; D possibly corresponds to TRBD1 (6 bases). CDR3 size: 13 residues. V lost 7 bases and J lost 4, with 14 bases in between. From germline, CDR1 is WSHSY and CDR2 SAAADI. The CDR3 protein is CASMSPGVYEQYF. CDR3 nucleotides: TGCGCCAGCATGTCGCCAGGGGTTTACGAGCAGTACTTC.

This clonotype was seen repeatedly, ten times or more. In DNA, the CDR3 is TGTGCCAGTAGTATTACCGGGAATCAGCCCCAGCATTTT. This encodes CASSITGNQPQHF. The chain joins TRBV19 to TRBJ1-5; D unresolved. Trimming cost V 3 bases and J 4 bases, with 7 bases left between them. Germline V lookup: CDR1 LNHDA, CDR2 SQIVND (reference sequence). This CDR3 has 13 residues.

The sample holds many counts of this clonotype. The chain recombines TRBV7-9 with TRBJ2-5, with 8 bases identical to TRBD1. The germline gives CDR1 SEHNR, CDR2 FQNEAQ (reference sequence). This CDR3 spans 17 amino acids. Losses at the gene ends were 5 bases for V and 4 bases for J; bases not matched to a gene: 15. The CDR3 DNA follows: TGTGCCAGCAGCCCGCGATTGGGCAGGGGGCTTCGAGAGACCCAGTACTTC. It encodes CASSPRLGRGLRETQYF.

The chain carries TRBV3-1 and TRBJ1-1, with D hard to call. Per germline, CDR1 LGHDT and CDR2 YNNKEL (reference sequence). Trimming shortened V by 1 base and J by 1 base, and 7 bases separated the two germline ends. The CDR3 is 14 residues long. The CDR3 sequence: CASSQAFENTEAFF. CDR3 nucleotides: TGTGCCAGCAGCCAAGCGTTCGAGAACACTGAAGCTTTCTTT.

This clonotype came up many times. The V gene is TRBV6-1, the J gene TRBJ1-4; D is uncertain. The CDR3 length is 14 residues. V was clipped by 6 bases and J by 2 bases, with 10 bases between them. Germline V gene lookup returns CDR1 MNHNS and CDR2 SASEGT. In nucleotides, the CDR3 is TGTGCCAGCAGGACGGTGTATACTAATGAAAAACTGTTTTTT. Translation: CASRTVYTNEKLFF.

This clonotype came up many times. The chain is built from TRBV5-6 and TRBJ1-1, with D maybe TRBD1 (5 bases). CDR1 and CDR2 from the germline V gene are SGHDT and YYEEEE. The CDR3 runs 16 residues. Trimming took off 5 bases at V and 1 base at J, with 18 bases between the two ends. The CDR3 DNA follows: TGTGCCAGCAGGCCTTTTGGGGGGGTCGAGAACACTGAAGCTTTCTTT. This gives the protein CASRPFGGVENTEAFF.

This clonotype was detected ten times or more. The V and J genes are TRBV3-1 and TRBJ2-7; possible D gene TRBD2, 7 bases. Germline assignment: CDR1 LGHDT and CDR2 YNNKEL (reference sequence). The CDR3 has 16 amino acids. V lost 1 base and J lost 1, with 14 bases in between. CDR3 DNA: TGTGCCAGCAGCCAAGTCGCGCGGGGGCTATCCTACGAGCAGTACTTC. It specifies CASSQVARGLSYEQYF.

This clonotype occurred a few times. This likely reflects a read error, since a far larger clone is one base away. In this CDR3 the conserved last residue, phenylalanine or tryptophan, is missing, so a read error is likely. The chain links TRBV6-2 or TRBV6-3 to TRBJ1-1; D remains unclear. This CDR3 comprises 12 residues. Germline V gene sequence: CDR1 MNHEY, CDR2 SVGEGT. V dropped 2 bases and J dropped 6 bases, with 7 bases sitting between them. The CDR3 nucleotides are TGTGCCAGCAGTTACGGTGGCGCTGAAGCTTTCCTT. It specifies CASSYGGAEAFL.

In regard to this clonotype: This likely reflects a read error, since a far larger clone is one base away. The genes are TRBV7-2 and TRBJ1-2; the D gene is possibly TRBD1 (5 bases). There are 12 residues in the CDR3. Germline V gives CDR1 SGHTA, CDR2 FQGNSA. In nucleotides, the CDR3 is TGTGTCAGCAGCCTGGGACGGAATGGCTACACCTTC. It translates to CVSSLGRNGYTF.

A word on this clonotype: Because the CDR3's place on the DNA is in doubt, the DNA is left out and the CDR3 is given as listed by TCRdb. The V call is TRBV3-2, the J call TRBJ2-2; the table gives TRBD1 as D, unverified against the DNA. TRBV3-2 is described as a pseudogene. 21 amino acids form the CDR3, both terminal residues included. CDR3 in amino acids: CASSQVGSGTPQLPNTGELFF.

This clonotype has a count of ten or more. The rearrangement links TRBV27 to TRBJ2-1; D not resolved. The CDR3 runs to 14 residues. The germline V gene encodes CDR1 MNHEY and CDR2 SMNVEV (reference sequence). Trimming took 8 bases from V and 5 from J, leaving 16 bases between them. CDR3: CASAPETLDNEQFF. The CDR3 nucleotides read TGTGCCAGCGCGCCGGAGACCCTTGACAATGAGCAGTTCTTC.

This clonotype was counted many times. The rearrangement joins TRBV5-1 to TRBJ2-3; D is unclear. This CDR3 has 14 residues. CDR1 SGHRS and CDR2 YFSETQ come from the germline V gene. V gave up 0 bases and J gave up 3 bases, with 8 bases separating them. CDR3 nucleotides: TGCGCCAGCAGCTTGGAAGGGTATACAGATACGCAGTATTTT. Translated, it gives CASSLEGYTDTQYF.

This clonotype was seen ten or more times. CDR3 in DNA: TGTGCCAGCACGTCGGGACTCAGGGAGACCCAGTACTTC. It translates to CASTSGLRETQYF. The V call is TRBV6-1, the J call TRBJ2-5; maybe TRBD2 (6 bases). CDR1 MNHNS and CDR2 SASEGT come from the germline V gene. V lost 7 bases and J 5 bases, leaving 14 bases between the germline ends. There are 13 residues in the CDR3.

This clonotype has ten or more counts. The chain recombines TRBV12-3 or TRBV12-4 with TRBJ2-2; no firm D call. This CDR3 region has 16 residues. Trimming left V 3 bases short and J 7 bases short, with 18 bases between. CDR3: CASSLEGVRTYGELFF. DNA of the CDR3: TGTGCCAGCAGTTTGGAAGGTGTCAGAACCTACGGGGAGCTGTTTTTT.

This clonotype appeared many times. This sequence joins TRBV7-9 and TRBJ2-1; D remains ambiguous. From germline, CDR1 is SEHNR and CDR2 FQNEAQ (reference sequence). The V and J ends lost 5 bases and 2 bases respectively, with 10 bases between them. This CDR3 spans 14 amino acids. The CDR3 DNA reads as TGTGCCAGCAGCCCGCAGGAAACCTACAATGAGCAGTTCTTC. Its protein product is CASSPQETYNEQFF.

This clonotype was picked up many times. This chain uses TRBV20-1 with TRBJ1-1; D unresolved. The CDR3 sequence is 13 residues long. Trimming stripped 1 base from V and 1 base from J, with 7 bases between. CDR1 is DFQATT and CDR2 is SNEGSKA in the germline V gene (reference sequence). Here the CDR3 reads CSARGGANTEAFF. DNA for the CDR3: TGCAGTGCTAGAGGGGGTGCGAACACTGAAGCTTTCTTT.

There are many counts of this clonotype. This rearrangement joins TRBV28 to TRBJ2-2; weak D call: TRBD1 (5 bases). Germline lookup yields CDR1 MDHEN and CDR2 SYDVKM. V was trimmed by 8 bases and J by 1 base, leaving 5 bases between them. This CDR3 is 12 amino acids long. The CDR3 spells CASQGNTGELFF. In nucleotides, the CDR3 is TGTGCCAGCCAGGGGAACACCGGGGAGCTGTTTTTT.

This clonotype was seen ten or more times. The chain is built from TRBV20-1 and TRBJ2-3; TRBD1 might be the D (5 bases). The CDR3 is 13 amino acids. CDR1 DFQATT and CDR2 SNEGSKA come from the germline V gene (reference sequence). The germline V and J ends were trimmed by 0 bases and 4 bases, with 8 bases remaining between them. This CDR3 is CSARDRVADTQYF. The CDR3 DNA reads as TGCAGTGCTAGAGACAGGGTGGCAGATACGCAGTATTTT.

With regard to this clonotype: A far larger clone is only one base removed, so a read error is likely. The chain employs TRBV6-8 and TRBJ2-3, with a tentative D call TRBD2 (5 bases). The V end was cut by 5 bases, the J end by 6 bases, with 12 bases between. Germline CDR1 reads MNHGY; CDR2 reads SAAAGT. This CDR3 has 13 amino acids. The DNA of the CDR3 is TGTGCCAGCAGTCATACTAGGCCTGATACGCAGTATTTT. It yields the protein CASSHTRPDTQYF.

Comment on this clonotype: A junction end diverges from the germline sequence, so it may reflect a read error. CDR3 DNA sequence: TGTGCCAGCAGTGATTGGGGGACAGGGAGATCCTACGAGCAATACTTC. Encoded protein: CASSDWGTGRSYEQYF. The chain joins TRBV6-1 to TRBJ2-7, with 9 positions matching TRBD1. The germline gives CDR1 MNHNS, CDR2 SASEGT. The CDR3 is made up of 16 amino acids.

A remark on this clonotype: This probably arose from a read error, given a far larger clone one base away. The gene calls are TRBV6-2 or TRBV6-3 and TRBJ2-1; D is ambiguous. The CDR3 sequence is 16 residues long. V was shortened by 6 bases and J by 7 bases, with 22 bases between the two germline ends. Germline loops: CDR1 MNHEY, CDR2 SVGEGT. CDR3 coding DNA: TGTGCCAGCAGCCAGACGCCGGTTTACAGAGCTAATGAGCAGTTCTTC. This encodes CASSQTPVYRANEQFF.